This T cell receptor beta chain was sequenced for a study of T cells in Graves' hyperthyroidism and ophthalmopathy. Study observations and caveats: Most thyroid clonotypes expanded above 0.001 appeared in blood too.

With respect to this clonotype: Its antigen remains unknown.

Germline CDR1 SEHNR, CDR2 FQNEAQ (reference sequence). Trimming pared 1 base from V and 3 bases from J, leaving 10 bases between. The CDR3 extends over 15 amino acids. Researchers amplified the TCR beta CDR3 regions from RNA transcripts. A first-round RT-PCR of the TCR CDR3 used the HTBI primer set. Via MiXCR, TCRdb re-called the multiplex PCR reads, giving one row per CDR3 protein. The sample shows about 640,000 distinct CDR3 sequences, about a fifth of them seen only once. The chain is built from TRBV7-9 and TRBJ2-4; unclear D gene. The sample was blood. This clonotype originated in a man between 25 and 39 years old with Graves' ophthalmopathy. CDR3 nucleotides: TGTGCCAGCAGCTTAGGGGCCGTGGGCAAAAACATTCAGTACTTC. Residues: CASSLGAVGKNIQYF.